The 32 T cell receptor beta chains below were found in one sample sequenced in a study of Graves' ophthalmopathy and Graves' hyperthyroidism (dated by TCRdb to 2016 to 2018). Sequencing used an Illumina HiSeq 2000. TCR beta CDR3 regions were amplified from RNA transcripts for repertoire sequencing. The first round of RT-PCR was done with HTBI primers and the Qiagen OneStep RT-PCR kit, and was followed by a second round of multiplex PCR, then size selection and purification. The public sequencing data were trimmed at Q25 with fastp and processed into clonotypes with MiXCR by TCRdb, which kept only in-frame beta chains. Duplicate CDR3 protein sequences are folded into a single record with the most common DNA and genes. The sample table contains about 550,000 distinct CDR3 sequences; only one count was recorded for under 40% of them. The top ten hold about 4% of the sample. Sequencing was carried out using peripheral blood or thyroid tissue (not recorded which). The receptors shown here come from an adult man with Graves' hyperthyroidism.

This chain uses TRBV20-1 with TRBJ1-2, with 10 bases aligning to TRBD1. The V and J ends lost 3 bases and 4 bases, in that order; junction bases with no gene match: 8. This CDR3 comprises 15 residues. Germline loops: CDR1 DFQATT, CDR2 SNEGSKA (reference sequence). The CDR3, as DNA: TGCAGTGCTAGCGAGACAGGGGGCGCTTCCTATGGCTACACCTTC. It specifies CSASETGGASYGYTF.

This clonotype was observed at least ten times. The genes are TRBV19 and TRBJ2-2, with 7 positions matching TRBD1. V gave up 4 bases and J gave up 7 bases; unmatched junction bases: 9. Germline values: CDR1 LNHDA, CDR2 SQIVND (reference sequence). The CDR3 length is 15 residues. Here the CDR3 reads CASSSRQGYGGELFF. CDR3 nucleotide sequence: TGTGCCAGTAGTAGCCGACAGGGATACGGCGGGGAGCTGTTTTTT.

CDR3: CASSFGTGVGYTF. The CDR3 DNA follows: TGTGCCAGCAGCTTCGGGACAGGGGTCGGCTACACCTTC. The chain has TRBV5-4 and TRBJ1-2, with 10 bases matching TRBD1. From germline, CDR1 is SGHNT and CDR2 YYREEE (reference sequence). Trimming took 2 bases from V and 8 from J; bases not matched to a gene: 3. The CDR3 covers 13 residues.

In regard to this clonotype: One end of the junction does not line up with germline, which may come from a read error. The rearrangement joins TRBV10-3 to TRBJ2-2, with D possibly being TRBD2 (5 bases). The CDR3 has 12 amino acids. The germline gives CDR1 ENHRY, CDR2 SYGVKD. CDR3 nucleotides: TGTGCCATCAGGGAGATCACCGGGGAGCCGTTTTTT. Translating it yields CAIREITGEPFF.

The table lists this clonotype with many counts. The CDR3 DNA reads as TGTGCCATCGGGCAGGATAGCAATCAGCCCCAGCATTTT. Translation gives CAIGQDSNQPQHF. The rearrangement links TRBV10-3 to TRBJ1-5; D uncertain. Germline assignment: CDR1 ENHRY and CDR2 SYGVKD. The V and J ends lost 8 bases and 0 bases respectively, with 8 bases between them. The CDR3 runs 13 residues.

This sequence joins TRBV19 and TRBJ2-5, with TRBD1 as a possible D gene (7 bases). The CDR3 is 15 amino acids. Trimming removed 2 bases from V and 1 base from J, with 11 bases in between. In germline, CDR1 is LNHDA, CDR2 SQIVND (reference sequence). The CDR3 DNA follows: TGTGCCAGTAGTATACAGGGGGGTTTCCAAGAGACCCAGTACTTC. Its protein product is CASSIQGGFQETQYF.

Ten or more counts support this clonotype. The chain is built from TRBV7-2 and TRBJ2-2; 7 bases fit TRBD2. After removal of 8 bases from V and 2 bases from J, the junction contained 8 bases not matched to a gene. The CDR3 has 15 residues. The germline V gene has CDR1 SGHTA and CDR2 FQGNSA. The CDR3 spells CASEGLAANTGELFF. Here the CDR3 DNA reads TGTGCCAGCGAAGGTCTAGCGGCAAACACCGGGGAGCTGTTTTTT. Together with reference TRBV7-2 and TRBJ2-2, the CDR3 gives the full variable domain: GAGVSQSPSNKVTEKGKDVELRCDPISGHTALYWYRQSLGQGLEFLIYFQGNSAPDKSGLPSDRFSAERTGGSVSTLTIQRTQQEDSAVYLCASEGLAANTGELFFGEGSRLTVL.

This clonotype was observed many times. CDR3 nucleotides: TGTGCCAGCAGCCAGGCCGACGAGCAGTACTTC. This codes for CASSQADEQYF. The chain recombines TRBV6-5 with TRBJ2-7; D is undetermined. The CDR3 covers 11 residues. CDR1 and CDR2 (germline): MNHEY, SVGAGI. V shed 6 bases and J shed 5 bases, with 8 bases lying between them.

This clonotype has a handful of counts. The chain is built from TRBV30 and TRBJ2-7; no definite D call. Trimming cost V 7 bases and J 2 bases, with 18 bases left between them. The CDR3 has 14 amino acids. CDR1 and CDR2 (germline): GTSNPN, SVGIG (reference sequence). The CDR3 DNA reads as TGTGCCTCCCTCTGGGCGGAGAACGCCTACGAGCAGTACTTC. Its translation is CASLWAENAYEQYF.

V usage is TRBV12-3 or TRBV12-4 and J usage is TRBJ1-6; 8 nucleotides line up with TRBD1. This CDR3 region has 11 residues. The V segment lost 2 bases and the J segment 17 bases; nucleotides outside the gene matches: 2. This chain's CDR3 is CASSLQGAFHF. The CDR3 bases are TGTGCCAGCAGTTTACAGGGGGCCTTCCACTTT.

This clonotype was seen ten or more times. The chain recombines TRBV6-1 with TRBJ2-7, with unresolved D. Trimming took 5 bases from V and 3 from J, leaving 14 bases between them. The germline CDR1 and CDR2 sequences are MNHNS and SASEGT. CDR3 length equals 14 residues. The CDR3 DNA is TGTGCCAGCAGTTCCATGGCAGAGAGCTACGAGCAGTACTTC. As protein: CASSSMAESYEQYF.

The J gene is TRBJ1-3, the V gene TRBV2; D unclear. V dropped 6 bases and J dropped 7 bases, with 19 bases sitting between them. The CDR3 length is 15 residues. The germline V gene encodes CDR1 SNHLY and CDR2 FYNNEI. The CDR3: CASRTIMRTENTIYF. Here the CDR3 DNA reads TGTGCCAGCAGGACTATAATGAGGACGGAGAACACCATATATTTT.

This clonotype was seen ten or more times. This chain connects TRBV28 to TRBJ1-1, with D possibly being TRBD1 (6 bases). The CDR3 is made up of 15 amino acids. Trimming took off 6 bases at V and 0 bases at J, with 14 bases between the two ends. Germline values: CDR1 MDHEN, CDR2 SYDVKM. CDR3 amino acids: CASRTDRTMNTEAFF. CDR3 coding DNA: TGTGCCAGCAGGACAGACAGGACCATGAACACTGAAGCTTTCTTT.

This clonotype has only a few counts. The gene calls are TRBV7-3 and TRBJ2-3; D is unresolved. Germline CDR1 SGHTA, CDR2 FQGTGA. With 3 bases removed from V and 2 bases from J, the gap between germline ends came to 6 bases. The CDR3 is 13 residues long. CDR3 nucleotide sequence: TGTGCCAGCAGCTTTAAACCCACAGATACGCAGTATTTT. This codes for CASSFKPTDTQYF. Filled out from reference TRBV7-3 and TRBJ2-3, the complete variable domain reads GAGVSQTPSNKVTEKGKYVELRCDPISGHTALYWYRQSLGQGPEFLIYFQGTGAADDSGLPNDRFFAVRPEGSVSTLKIQRTERGDSAVYLCASSFKPTDTQYFGPGTRLTVL.

The rearrangement links TRBV19 to TRBJ2-3; TRBD1 matches at 12 bases. Looked up from germline, CDR1 is LNHDA and CDR2 is SQIVND (reference sequence). The CDR3 consists of 17 residues. Unmatched junction bases numbered 11, after V lost 6 bases and J lost 4 bases. The CDR3 reads CASSRGTGGVRSDTQYF. The CDR3 DNA reads as TGTGCCAGTAGCCGAGGGACAGGGGGCGTACGATCAGATACGCAGTATTTT.

The V gene is TRBV24-1, the J gene TRBJ1-1; D ambiguous. Germline V gene lookup returns CDR1 KGHDR and CDR2 SFDVKD. Deletions cut 4 bases from V and 0 bases from J, with 14 bases between. This CDR3 is 16 amino acids long. In DNA, the CDR3 is TGTGCCACCAGTGACCCCGGGCAGGTCATGAACACTGAAGCTTTCTTT. This encodes CATSDPGQVMNTEAFF.

In the case of this clonotype: Because it lacks the conserved phenylalanine or tryptophan at the end, this CDR3 is likely a read error. The J gene is TRBJ1-2, the V gene TRBV12-3 or TRBV12-4, with D possibly being TRBD1 (5 bases). The CDR3 extends over 16 amino acids. Trimming stripped 1 base from V and 5 bases from J, with 17 bases between. This CDR3 reads CASSLGILGGIYGYTS. CDR3 in DNA: TGTGCCAGCAGTTTAGGAATTTTGGGGGGGATTTATGGCTACACCTCC.

The rearrangement uses TRBV29-1 and TRBJ1-5; D gene ambiguous. This CDR3 is built from 10 residues. With 6 bases removed from V and 11 bases from J, the gap between germline ends came to 11 bases. Germline-derived CDR1 and CDR2 are SQVTM and ANQGSEA. The CDR3 nucleotides read TGCAGCGTGGCCGACGAGACCCAGCATTTT. Its translation: CSVADETQHF.

Regarding this clonotype: A much larger clone differs from this one at a single base, so this may be a read error. The gene calls are TRBV12-3 or TRBV12-4 and TRBJ1-4; 10 bases align to TRBD1. The length of the CDR3 is 15 residues. This CDR3 reads CASSLWTGGEEKLLF. The DNA of the CDR3 is TGTGCCAGCAGTTTGTGGACAGGGGGAGAGGAAAAACTGCTTTTT.

A word on this clonotype: A much larger clone sits a single nucleotide away, making a read error possible. CDR3 bases: TGCGCCAGCAGCTTGGTGGGGACTTCCCTCTCCGAGCAGTACTTC. The encoded protein is CASSLVGTSLSEQYF. V is TRBV5-1 and J is TRBJ2-7; possible D gene TRBD2, 6 bases. V was clipped by 0 bases and J by 6 bases, with 16 bases between them. This CDR3 region has 15 residues. Per the germline V gene, CDR1 is SGHRS and CDR2 is YFSETQ.

This CDR3 reads CASSPRYGDNSPLHF. CDR3 nucleotides: TGCGCCAGCAGCCCCCGGTATGGGGATAATTCACCCCTCCACTTT. The V gene is TRBV5-1, the J gene TRBJ1-6; D is unresolved. The germline V gene has CDR1 SGHRS and CDR2 YFSETQ. V lost 4 bases and J lost 5, with 13 bases in between. The CDR3 extends over 15 amino acids.

V usage is TRBV7-9 and J usage is TRBJ2-5; 7 nucleotides align to TRBD1. The germline CDR1 and CDR2 sequences are SEHNR and FQNEAQ (reference sequence). The ends lost 5 bases at V and 5 bases at J; junction bases unmatched: 11. The CDR3 sequence is 15 residues long. The chain's CDR3 is CASSPGQVLGETQYF. The CDR3 region has the DNA TGTGCCAGCAGCCCTGGACAGGTGTTGGGTGAGACCCAGTACTTC.

This clonotype came up many times. The chain uses TRBV28 and TRBJ1-2, with 7 bases that match TRBD1. CDR1 is MDHEN, CDR2 SYDVKM, per germline. The junction had 9 bases not matched to a gene; V was cut back by 5 bases and J by 9 bases. The CDR3 has 13 amino acids. DNA of the CDR3: TGTGCCAGCAGTCCCCAGGGGGAGGGGAGCTACACCTTC. Translated, it gives CASSPQGEGSYTF.

V gene TRBV14 combines with J gene TRBJ2-5, with D maybe TRBD1 (6 bases). This CDR3 comprises 13 residues. Germline V lookup: CDR1 SGHDN, CDR2 FVKESK. Trimming took off 4 bases at V and 9 bases at J, with 15 bases between the two ends. The chain's CDR3 is CASSPDRNQPQYF. CDR3 coding DNA: TGTGCCAGCAGCCCTGACAGGAATCAGCCCCAGTACTTC.

This clonotype was seen a single time. The gene calls are TRBV9 and TRBJ1-4; weak D call: TRBD1 (5 bases). The CDR3 totals 16 residues. Looked up from germline, CDR1 is SGDLS and CDR2 is YYNGEE. V dropped 2 bases and J dropped 8 bases, with 19 bases sitting between them. CDR3 sequence reads: CASSVASGTFGEKLFF. The CDR3 region has the DNA TGTGCCAGCAGCGTCGCTAGCGGGACTTTCGGCGAAAAACTGTTTTTT. Supplemented by reference TRBV9 and TRBJ1-4, the full variable domain reads DSGVTQTPKHLITATGQRVTLRCSPRSGDLSVYWYQQSLDQGLQFLIQYYNGEERAKGNILERFSAQQFPDLHSELNLSSLELGDSALYFCASSVASGTFGEKLFFGSGTQLSVL.

The genes are TRBV5-1 and TRBJ2-7; 10 bases are shared with TRBD2. J gave up 6 bases and V 0 bases, and 6 bases lay outside the gene matches. Germline CDR1 and CDR2: SGHRS and YFSETQ. CDR3 length equals 15 residues. CDR3 nucleotide sequence: TGCGCCAGCAGCTTGGTCCTAGCGGGAGTGGGCGAGCAGTACTTC. This gives the protein CASSLVLAGVGEQYF.

The sample holds many counts of this clonotype. The chain links TRBV5-1 to TRBJ1-2; D ambiguous. Germline lookup yields CDR1 SGHRS and CDR2 YFSETQ. The CDR3 loop spans 16 amino acids. V lost 5 bases and J 3 bases, leaving 20 bases between the germline ends. CDR3 nucleotides: TGCGCCAGCAGTCATAGACAAGGGCTGGGCGACTATGGCTACACCTTC. Residues: CASSHRQGLGDYGYTF. Full variable domain (outside the CDR3, taken from reference TRBV5-1 and TRBJ1-2): KAGVTQTPRYLIKTRGQQVTLSCSPISGHRSVSWYQQTPGQGLQFLFEYFSETQRNKGNFPGRFSGRQFSNSRSEMNVSTLELGDSALYLCASSHRQGLGDYGYTFGSGTRLTVV.

This rearrangement joins TRBV6-5 to TRBJ2-5, with 13 positions matching TRBD2. The V and J ends lost 5 bases and 2 bases, in that order; junction bases with no gene match: 5. This CDR3 spans 16 amino acids. The germline gives CDR1 MNHEY, CDR2 SVGAGI. The CDR3 coding sequence is TGTGCCAGCAGTCCCCGGACTAGCGGGGGACAAGAGACCCAGTACTTC. It specifies CASSPRTSGGQETQYF.

This clonotype appeared a few times. V is TRBV7-9 and J is TRBJ1-4; TRBD1 matches at 7 bases. After removal of 7 bases from V and 5 bases from J, the junction contained 10 bases not matched to a gene. The CDR3 loop spans 15 amino acids. From germline, CDR1 is SEHNR and CDR2 FQNEAQ (reference sequence). CDR3 region: CASNRGAGGNEKLFF. DNA of the CDR3: TGTGCCAGCAACCGGGGGGCAGGGGGAAATGAAAAACTGTTTTTT.

This chain joins TRBV19 and TRBJ2-7; the match to TRBD2 covers 8 bases. The ends lost 5 bases at V and 7 bases at J; junction bases unmatched: 7. Germline CDR1 reads LNHDA; CDR2 reads SQIVND (reference sequence). This CDR3 comprises 13 residues. Written as DNA, the CDR3 is TGTGCCAGTAGTCGAGCGGGAGTGAGTGAGCAGTACTTC. It translates to CASSRAGVSEQYF.

The chain combines TRBV7-2 with TRBJ1-6; D unresolved. Trimming cost V 9 bases and J 7 bases, with 7 bases left between them. The length of the CDR3 is 11 residues. In germline, CDR1 is SGHTA, CDR2 FQGNSA. The CDR3 nucleotides are TGTGCCAGGGTGGCAAATTCACCCCTCCACTTT. It yields the protein CARVANSPLHF.

The count of this clonotype is one. The junction does not match germline at one end; this may be a read error. The chain links TRBV7-3 to TRBJ2-3; TRBD1 is a possible D gene (6 bases). Germline values: CDR1 SGHTA, CDR2 FQGTGA. This CDR3 comprises 17 residues. Written as DNA, the CDR3 is TGTGCCAGCAGCGTAACCGCCAGGGGCTGGACCACAGATACGCAGTATTTT. Amino acids: CASSVTARGWTTDTQYF.